This TCR beta chain was observed in a study of graft-versus-host responses after intestinal transplantation. Sequencing was performed with immunoSEQ multiplex PCR; in TCRdb, only in-frame clones are kept and a portion is missing. The sample comprises about 19,000 clones, roughly 40% of which are singletons, and about 2% rests with the top ten. Germline V gene sequence: CDR1 LNHDA, CDR2 SQIVND (reference sequence). The CDR3 contains 18 residues. V gave up 3 bases and J gave up 1 base, with 19 bases separating them. The specimen comprised alloreactive CD4+ T cells from a mixed lymphocyte reaction culture, sampled before transplantation. Subset here: CFSE-low proliferating T cells sorted from roughly six-day pre-transplant mixed lymphocyte reaction (GvH or HvG direction). This sequence was found in a human patient who was an organ donor for intestinal transplantation. The chain is built from TRBV19 and TRBJ1-5, with D possibly being TRBD1 (6 bases). The CDR3 DNA reads as TGTGCCAGTAGTATGACATTGGGGGCCTTTAGGAGCAATCAGCCCCAGCATTTT. Protein product: CASSMTLGAFRSNQPQHF.